Given below is one T cell receptor (beta chain) in context. This record comes from a study of T cell responses to AZD1222 COVID-19 vaccine. The CDR3 is 15 amino acids. In germline, CDR1 is SGHVS, CDR2 FNYEAQ. Trimming cost V 0 bases and J 1 base, with 9 bases left between them. Sequencing used immunoSEQ multiplex PCR; TCRdb keeps in-frame clones, though not all of them. The sample lists approximately 120,000 clones; 88% were seen once. The sample consisted of peripheral blood, taken 28 days after the second AZD1222 dose. This TCR came from an adult who received the AZD1222 COVID-19 vaccine. The chain joins TRBV7-6 to TRBJ1-1, with a tentative D call TRBD1 (6 bases). The CDR3 here is CASSLAQGQNTEAFF. The CDR3 DNA reads TGTGCCAGCAGCTTAGCGCAGGGACAGAACACTGAAGCTTTCTTT. The variable domain in full, completed from reference TRBV7-6 and TRBJ1-1, reads GAGVSQSPRYKVTKRGQDVALRCDPISGHVSLYWYRQALGQGPEFLTYFNYEAQQDKSGLPNDRFSAERPEGSISTLTIQRTEQRDSAMYRCASSLAQGQNTEAFFGQGTRLTVV.